This T cell receptor (beta chain) was retrieved from a study of beta chain features in type 1 diabetes. The overall study: Taken together, all samples contributed 107,917,701 examined sorted cells.

Averaging roughly 110 mL, one heparinised blood draw was given by each donor. Via CD45RO/CCR7/CD25/CD127/CD95/CD27, cells of the CD4+ naive, central memory, regulatory and stem cell-like memory subsets were sorted. Of the isolated RNA, all was reverse transcribed, and so the sequenced material was expressed TCRB transcripts. Some clones are missing from TCRdb's copy, which holds only in-frame ones; the method was immunoSEQ multiplex PCR. Of 900,000 or so clones in the sample, about a sixth are singletons; the top ten hold about 0.025%. Material: naive CD4+ T cells from blood. The sequence was obtained from a woman aged 18-30 years in good health.

This CDR3 is CASSLGGRGGNQPQHF. CDR3 nucleotides: TGTGCCAGCAGCTTAGGTGGCAGGGGTGGGAATCAGCCCCAGCATTTT. This rearrangement joins TRBV7-3 to TRBJ1-5; tentatively, D is TRBD1 (6 bases). The CDR3 totals 16 residues. The V gene's germline CDR1 is SGHTA and CDR2 FQGTGA. Trimming shortened V by 2 bases and J by 4 bases, and 15 bases separated the two germline ends.